This T cell receptor (beta chain) was captured in a study of T cell repertoires in cytomegalovirus infection. The CDR3 contains 14 residues. Trimming pared 7 bases from V and 0 bases from J, leaving 12 bases between. Each CDR3 protein is one row after TCRdb ran MiXCR on the reads. Of approximately 170,000 distinct CDR3 sequences detected, over 15% appear once; the ten largest clones hold under 20%. The chain links TRBV12-3 or TRBV12-4 to TRBJ1-1; no definite D call. The source of this sequence is a human donor in good health (CMV status not recorded). Some clones in this sample may be carry-over from other donors' samples. The sequenced sample consisted of CD8+ T cells from PBMCs. The CDR3 loop is CASNPTALNTEAFF. In nucleotides, the CDR3 is TGTGCCAGCAACCCCACGGCCCTGAACACTGAAGCTTTCTTT.